The 16 T cell receptor beta chains reported below all come from one sample, sequenced in a study of shared clonotypes between healthy human individuals. Profiled with immunoSEQ multiplex PCR; TCRdb holds only in-frame clones, not every one. The sample consists of around 600,000 clones, nearly 98% of them appearing once. The naive CD8 population came from CD45RO-negative cells selected for CCR7, without terminally differentiated effector memory CD45RA+ cells. Sequenced material: naive CD8+ T cells sorted from blood. These receptors were collected from a man aged 25-40 years in good health.

The chain carries TRBV7-6 and TRBJ2-1; TRBD1 agrees at 10 bases. This CDR3 is 15 amino acids long. Unmatched junction bases numbered 7, after V lost 6 bases and J lost 5 bases. Germline V lookup: CDR1 SGHVS, CDR2 FNYEAQ. In nucleotides, the CDR3 is TGTGCCAGCAGACTCGGGACAGGGGCCGACAATGAGCAGTTCTTC. Translating it yields CASRLGTGADNEQFF.

The V and J genes are TRBV6-6 and TRBJ2-1; D may be TRBD1 or TRBD2 (5 bases each). V lost 8 bases, J lost 6 bases, and 11 bases lay in between. The germline gives CDR1 MNHNY, CDR2 SVGAGI (reference sequence). This CDR3 is 12 amino acids long. CDR3 in DNA: TGTGCCAGCGGGGCGGGCCTCAATGAGCAGTTCTTC. It codes for CASGAGLNEQFF.

The gene calls are TRBV10-2 and TRBJ2-4, with unresolved D. The CDR3 has 17 amino acids. Germline V gene sequence: CDR1 WSHSY, CDR2 SAAADI. V was trimmed by 1 base and J by 0 bases, leaving 13 bases between them. DNA of the CDR3: TGCGCCAGCAGTGAGTATGGAGAAACTATAGCCAAAAACATTCAGTACTTC. This gives the protein CASSEYGETIAKNIQYF.

This sequence joins TRBV28 and TRBJ2-7; perhaps TRBD2 as D (5 bases). V was pared by 5 bases and J by 6 bases, with 17 bases between. Germline CDR1 is MDHEN and CDR2 is SYDVKM. CDR3 length: 14 amino acids. The DNA for the CDR3 is TGTGCCAGCAGTCGCGAACTAGTATGGAGCGAGCAGTACTTC. It translates to CASSRELVWSEQYF.

The rearrangement links TRBV7-8 to TRBJ2-5; maybe TRBD1 (5 bases). Trimming left V 2 bases short and J 5 bases short, with 18 bases between. The CDR3 loop spans 16 amino acids. Germline V CDR1 and CDR2: SGHVS, FQNEAQ. The DNA for the CDR3 is TGTGCCAGCAGCTTACTTGTGCAGGGTTATCGGGAGACCCAGTACTTC. Its translation is CASSLLVQGYRETQYF. Looking up the rest from reference TRBV7-8 and TRBJ2-5 gives the full variable domain: GAGVSQSPRYKVAKRGQDVALRCDPISGHVSLFWYQQALGQGPEFLTYFQNEAQLDKSGLPSDRFFAERPEGSVSTLKIQRTQQEDSAVYLCASSLLVQGYRETQYFGPGTRLLVL.

CDR3: CASSPGTGINNEQFF. The CDR3 nucleotides read TGTGCCAGCAGCCCGGGGACTGGGATCAACAATGAGCAGTTCTTC. This sequence joins TRBV9 and TRBJ2-1; D perhaps matches TRBD2 (6 bases). The V end was cut by 4 bases, the J end by 5 bases, with 16 bases between. The CDR3 runs to 15 residues. The germline V gene has CDR1 SGDLS and CDR2 YYNGEE. The entire variable domain, with the rest obtained from reference TRBV9 and TRBJ2-1, is as follows: DSGVTQTPKHLITATGQRVTLRCSPRSGDLSVYWYQQSLDQGLQFLIQYYNGEERAKGNILERFSAQQFPDLHSELNLSSLELGDSALYFCASSPGTGINNEQFFGPGTRLTVL.

J is TRBJ2-5 and V is TRBV6-5, with D maybe TRBD2 (6 bases). The germline gives CDR1 MNHEY, CDR2 SVGAGI. V was shortened by 8 bases and J by 9 bases, with 13 bases between the two germline ends. The CDR3 runs 11 residues. The CDR3 nucleotides are TGTGCCAGCTCCTCCTGGGAGGCCCAGTACTTC. It codes for CASSSWEAQYF.

The chain has TRBV7-3 and TRBJ2-7, with D perhaps TRBD1 (6 bases). CDR1 SGHTA and CDR2 FQGTGA come from the germline V gene. CDR3 size: 15 residues. V lost 5 bases and J lost 1, with 15 bases in between. This chain's CDR3 is CASSEQQGPSYEQYF. CDR3 bases: TGTGCCAGCAGCGAGCAACAGGGTCCGTCCTACGAGCAGTACTTC.

Concerning this clone: Other nucleotide sequences from this sample produce the same CDR3. This rearrangement joins TRBV7-9 to TRBJ2-3; the D is unclear. CDR3 length equals 11 residues. V was clipped by 3 bases and J by 2 bases, with 0 bases between them. CDR1 is SEHNR and CDR2 is FQNEAQ in the germline V gene (reference sequence). This CDR3 is CASSFTDTQYF. Written as DNA, the CDR3 is TGTGCCAGCAGCTTCACAGATACGCAGTATTTT.

In this sample, this clone turned up once. The rearrangement joins TRBV4-1 to TRBJ1-2; the match to TRBD1 covers 7 bases. The CDR3 is made up of 18 amino acids. With V trimmed by 0 bases and J by 0 bases, 10 bases remained unmatched. Looked up from germline, CDR1 is MGHRA and CDR2 is YSYEKL. DNA for the CDR3: TGCGCCAGCAGCCAAGAGGGAGCAGGGGGTTCATCTAACTATGGCTACACCTTC. As protein: CASSQEGAGGSSNYGYTF.

The V call is TRBV19, the J call TRBJ2-7; 8 bases line up with TRBD1. This CDR3 is built from 16 residues. With 6 bases clipped from V and 6 bases from J, the junction kept 16 bases outside the gene matches. From germline, CDR1 is LNHDA and CDR2 SQIVND (reference sequence). CDR3 nucleotide sequence: TGTGCCAGTAGCCGGGACAGGTCTTCTCTACTCGTCGAGCAGTACTTC. Its protein is CASSRDRSSLLVEQYF.

This clone was counted a few times. The chain couples TRBV4-1 to TRBJ2-1; D is perhaps TRBD1 (5 bases). Germline assignment: CDR1 MGHRA and CDR2 YSYEKL. The CDR3 is 16 residues long. The V end lost 1 base, the J end lost 5 bases, and 15 bases lay between the germline ends. This CDR3 is CASSQGQGAPNNEQFF. Written as DNA, the CDR3 is TGCGCCAGCAGCCAAGGCCAGGGCGCCCCCAACAATGAGCAGTTCTTC.

For the CDR3, the DNA is TGCAGCGCGACGGGACAGGCTATTGAGCAGTTCTTC. Translated: CSATGQAIEQFF. The rearrangement links TRBV29-1 to TRBJ2-1; TRBD1 aligns across 8 bases. Germline CDR1 SQVTM, CDR2 ANQGSEA. This CDR3 is built from 12 residues. J lost 9 bases, V lost 7 bases, and 8 bases had no gene match.

The V gene is TRBV6-1, the J gene TRBJ2-3; TRBD2 matches at 8 bases. The CDR3 has 16 amino acids. Germline V lookup: CDR1 MNHNS, CDR2 SASEGT. Trimming took 4 bases from V and 2 from J; bases not matched to a gene: 8. The CDR3 bases are TGTGCCAGCAGTGGCCCCCTAGCGGGTCTCACAGATACGCAGTATTTT. It codes for CASSGPLAGLTDTQYF.

The rearrangement uses TRBV7-9 and TRBJ1-2; D gene unclear. The V end was cut by 3 bases, the J end by 1 base, with 9 bases between. The CDR3 contains 14 residues. The germline CDR1 and CDR2 sequences are SEHNR and FQNEAQ (reference sequence). CDR3 coding DNA: TGTGCCAGCAGCTTGGCAAGTATTAACTATGGCTACACCTTC. This translates into CASSLASINYGYTF.

The chain employs TRBV11-3 and TRBJ2-3, with TRBD2 matching over 12 bases. V dropped 9 bases and J dropped 4; count of bases not matched to a gene: 11. CDR3 length equals 16 residues. Germline values: CDR1 SGHNT, CDR2 YENEEA. The CDR3 sequence: CARTLLAGGTADTQYF. As DNA, the CDR3 is TGTGCCAGGACCTTACTAGCGGGAGGAACCGCAGATACGCAGTATTTT.